The sequence of this T cell receptor (beta chain) was determined in a study of T cell repertoires in cytomegalovirus infection. The wider study: Matching HLA type, along with CMV infection, was indicated by public TCR beta signatures.

TCRdb re-analysed the reads in MiXCR, keeping a single row per CDR3 protein. The data show about 400,000 distinct CDR3 sequences, about 35% seen once. Points on this clonotype: The antigen remains unidentified.

Study outcomes and limitations: The ex vivo response was dominated by HLA-C-restricted CMV-specific TCR beta clonotypes.

This TCR came from a human donor in good health (CMV status not recorded). Some clones in this sample may be carry-over from other donors' samples. The sample in question was cultured PBMCs, obtained from culture after CMV antigen stimulation.

The CDR3, as DNA: TGTGCCAGCACCATGGGGGGATCAGAGACCCAGTACTTC. It specifies CASTMGGSETQYF. The rearrangement uses TRBV6-2 or TRBV6-3 and TRBJ2-5; possibly TRBD2 for D (6 bases). Trimming left V 7 bases short and J 4 bases short, with 13 bases between. Germline assignment: CDR1 MNHEY and CDR2 SVGEGT. The CDR3 is 13 residues long.